The rows below give T cell receptor beta chains drawn from one sample of a study of blood T cell repertoires in COVID-19. Clones were sequenced by immunoSEQ multiplex PCR, and TCRdb holds only the in-frame ones, with some missing. The table records approximately 150,000 clones, approximately 95% of them present only once. Sequencing was done on a sample of peripheral blood. The origin of the receptors is a woman in her fifties or sixties with COVID-19, enrolled during active disease. CDR3s include the opening cysteine and the closing phenylalanine or tryptophan. D genes are given only for firm matches. Clone size is given for some rows only: seen once, a few or many times, or a class if the clone is expanded.

v_call	clone_size	d_call	j_call	cdr3_aa	cdr3_nt
TRBV4-1	.	.	TRBJ2-2	CASSHTRTGELFF	TGCGCCAGCAGCCACACGCGCACCGGGGAGCTGTTTTTT
TRBV28	.	.	TRBJ1-2	CASWSGVDYTF	TGTGCCAGCTGGTCCGGGGTGGACTACACCTTC
TRBV6-6	once	.	TRBJ2-5	CASSYGGGPQETQYF	TGTGCCAGCAGTTATGGGGGGGGCCCTCAAGAGACCCAGTACTTC
TRBV5-8	.	.	TRBJ1-1	CASSPGARGEAFF	TGTGCCAGCAGCCCCGGCGCTAGAGGCGAAGCTTTCTTT
TRBV5-4	.	TRBD2	TRBJ2-1	CASIPAGLAGGFNEQFF	TGTGCCAGCATCCCCGCGGGACTAGCGGGGGGCTTTAATGAGCAGTTCTTC
TRBV3-1/TRBV3-2	.	.	TRBJ1-3	CASSQEGFNSRNTIYF	TGTGCCAGCAGCCAAGAAGGTTTTAACAGTAGAAACACCATATATTTT
TRBV7-2	.	.	TRBJ1-2	CASSLGSSGYGYTF	TGTGCCAGCAGCTTAGGGTCGTCGGGCTATGGCTACACCTTC
TRBV20-1	.	.	TRBJ1-4	CSARDHRELFF	TGCAGTGCTAGAGATCACCGGGAACTGTTTTTT
TRBV4-2	.	.	TRBJ1-2	CASSQDRRSYGYTF	TGTGCCAGCAGCCAAGATAGACGGAGCTATGGCTACACCTTC
TRBV5-5	.	.	TRBJ2-5	CASSLGASLETQYF	TGTGCCAGCAGCTTGGGGGCTAGCCTAGAGACCCAGTACTTC
TRBV9	.	.	TRBJ2-3	CASSPGTSPTTDTQYF	TGTGCCAGCAGCCCGGGGACTTCACCGACCACAGATACGCAGTATTTT
TRBV10-3	once	TRBD1	TRBJ2-3	CAIRRDREGGDTQYF	TGTGCCATCAGGCGGGACAGGGAGGGGGGGGATACGCAGTATTTT
TRBV3-1/TRBV3-2	.	.	TRBJ1-1	CASSQSTNTEAFF	TGTGCCAGCAGCCAAAGCACCAACACTGAAGCTTTCTTT
TRBV18	.	.	TRBJ2-7	CASSPPFTGEQYF	TGTGCCAGCTCACCACCGTTCACAGGCGAGCAGTACTTC
TRBV7-2	.	.	TRBJ2-3	CASSLGWGPPISTDTQYF	TGTGCCAGCAGCTTAGGGTGGGGGCCCCCAATCAGCACAGATACGCAGTATTTT
TRBV27	.	.	TRBJ1-1	CASSFLVNTEAFF	TGTGCCAGCAGTTTCCTCGTGAACACTGAAGCTTTCTTT
TRBV6-5	.	.	TRBJ1-2	CASSPAGYGYTF	TGTGCCAGCAGCCCCGCGGGGTATGGCTACACCTTC
TRBV3-1/TRBV3-2	once	.	TRBJ1-1	CASSQNRDTEAFF	TGTGCCAGCAGCCAAAACAGAGACACTGAAGCTTTCTTT
TRBV6-2/TRBV6-3	.	TRBD1	TRBJ1-1	CASSVGQGFTEAFF	TGTGCCAGCAGTGTGGGACAGGGATTTACTGAAGCTTTCTTT
TRBV19	once	TRBD1	TRBJ2-2	CASSIGGGQGGELFF	TGTGCCAGTAGTATAGGAGGGGGACAGGGCGGGGAGCTGTTTTTT
TRBV14	.	TRBD1	TRBJ1-2	CASSQVRGTANYGYTF	TGTGCCAGCAGCCAAGTTAGAGGGACAGCTAACTATGGCTACACCTTC
TRBV7-9	.	TRBD1	TRBJ1-5	CASSPGTGDQPQHF	TGTGCCAGCAGCCCCGGGACAGGGGATCAGCCCCAGCATTTT
TRBV5-1	.	TRBD1	TRBJ1-1	CASRFTGETEAFF	TGCGCCAGCAGATTTACAGGGGAGACTGAAGCTTTCTTT
TRBV10-3	.	TRBD1	TRBJ1-1	CAIKGGQGTEAFF	TGTGCCATCAAAGGGGGACAGGGAACTGAAGCTTTCTTT
TRBV19	once	TRBD1	TRBJ1-3	CASSLGGLREAGNTIYF	TGTGCCAGTAGTCTAGGGGGCCTACGGGAGGCTGGAAACACCATATATTTT
TRBV9	.	.	TRBJ1-1	CASSVAGRAEAFF	TGTGCCAGCAGCGTAGCTGGCAGGGCTGAAGCTTTCTTT
TRBV29-1	.	.	TRBJ1-1	CSVHWTDYTEAFF	TGCAGCGTCCATTGGACAGACTACACTGAAGCTTTCTTT
TRBV11-2	.	TRBD1	TRBJ1-1	CASTRTGNTEAFF	TGTGCCAGCACCCGGACAGGGAACACTGAAGCTTTCTTT
TRBV20-1	.	.	TRBJ2-3	CSASQPGIYTDTQYF	TGCAGTGCTAGTCAGCCGGGGATATACACAGATACGCAGTATTTT
TRBV19	once	TRBD1	TRBJ1-2	CASSAQGARLYGYTF	TGTGCCAGTAGTGCACAGGGGGCTCGTCTCTATGGCTACACCTTC
TRBV7-9	.	.	TRBJ1-2	CASAFSGGLSYGYTF	TGTGCCAGCGCCTTCTCGGGGGGGCTCAGTTATGGCTACACCTTC
TRBV5-1	.	.	TRBJ1-4	CASSLPDEKLFF	TGCGCCAGCAGCTTGCCGGATGAAAAACTGTTTTTT
TRBV16	.	.	TRBJ2-2	CASSQFTVELFF	TGTGCCAGCAGCCAATTTACGGTGGAGCTGTTTTTT
TRBV4-1	.	.	TRBJ1-2	CASSVRQDANYGYTF	TGCGCCAGCAGCGTACGACAGGATGCGAACTATGGCTACACCTTC
TRBV6-5	once	TRBD1	TRBJ1-3	CASSQQGTGNTIYF	TGTGCCAGCAGTCAACAGGGGACGGGAAACACCATATATTTT
TRBV11-2	.	.	TRBJ1-5	CASSLDREGNQPQHF	TGTGCCAGCAGCTTAGATCGGGAGGGCAATCAGCCCCAGCATTTT
TRBV6-5	once	.	TRBJ1-2	CASSYAGAGVGYTF	TGTGCCAGCAGTTACGCGGGGGCAGGGGTTGGCTACACCTTC
TRBV5-6	.	.	TRBJ1-2	CASSLSPGDYGYTF	TGTGCCAGCAGCTTGTCCCCAGGTGACTATGGCTACACCTTC
TRBV7-2	.	TRBD2	TRBJ2-2	CASSLGIAGGPHTGELFF	TGTGCCAGCAGCTTAGGTATAGCGGGGGGGCCGCACACCGGGGAGCTGTTTTTT
TRBV11-1	.	.	TRBJ1-1	CASSLMRNTEAFF	TGTGCCAGCAGCTTAATGAGGAACACTGAAGCTTTCTTT
TRBV4-2	.	TRBD1	TRBJ2-2	CASSQDWTGGFGELFF	TGTGCCAGCAGCCAAGACTGGACAGGGGGCTTCGGGGAGCTGTTTTTT
TRBV18	.	.	TRBJ2-3	CASSPPRGAVTDTQYF	TGTGCCAGCTCACCACCCCGGGGGGCGGTCACAGATACGCAGTATTTT
TRBV4-1	.	TRBD1	TRBJ1-2	CASSPGGWYGYTF	TGCGCCAGCAGCCCAGGGGGGTGGTATGGCTACACCTTC
TRBV7-2	.	TRBD2	TRBJ2-7	CASSFGWPSGGAYEQYF	TGTGCCAGCAGCTTTGGGTGGCCTAGCGGGGGAGCCTACGAGCAGTACTTC
TRBV2	.	.	TRBJ1-5	CASSEDSWGNQPQHF	TGTGCCAGCAGTGAGGACAGTTGGGGCAATCAGCCCCAGCATTTT
TRBV5-8	.	TRBD1	TRBJ1-1	CASSSRWDRAGTEAFF	TGTGCCAGCAGCTCCCGGTGGGACAGGGCGGGGACTGAAGCTTTCTTT
TRBV4-3	.	.	TRBJ2-2	CASSQDRASRRSTGELFF	TGCGCCAGCAGCCAAGATAGAGCTAGCCGGCGATCCACCGGGGAGCTGTTTTTT
TRBV5-1	.	TRBD2	TRBJ2-7	CASSLGVTSGNYEQYF	TGCGCCAGCAGCTTGGGCGTGACTAGCGGGAATTACGAGCAGTACTTC
TRBV5-1	once	TRBD1	TRBJ2-7	CASSPRGTGGSEQYF	TGCGCCAGCAGCCCGAGGGGGACAGGGGGCTCCGAGCAGTACTTC
TRBV28	.	TRBD1	TRBJ1-2	CASSPPGQGAVGYTF	TGTGCCAGCAGTCCCCCGGGACAGGGGGCTGTAGGCTACACCTTC
TRBV7-2	.	.	TRBJ1-2	CASSFDSFSYGYTF	TGTGCCAGCAGCTTCGACAGCTTTAGCTATGGCTACACCTTC
TRBV5-4	.	TRBD2	TRBJ2-2	CASTELAGGTGELFF	TGTGCCAGCACCGAACTAGCGGGGGGCACCGGGGAGCTGTTTTTT
TRBV15	.	TRBD1	TRBJ1-5	CATREATGVKWNQPQHF	TGTGCCACCAGAGAAGCTACAGGGGTGAAATGGAATCAGCCCCAGCATTTT